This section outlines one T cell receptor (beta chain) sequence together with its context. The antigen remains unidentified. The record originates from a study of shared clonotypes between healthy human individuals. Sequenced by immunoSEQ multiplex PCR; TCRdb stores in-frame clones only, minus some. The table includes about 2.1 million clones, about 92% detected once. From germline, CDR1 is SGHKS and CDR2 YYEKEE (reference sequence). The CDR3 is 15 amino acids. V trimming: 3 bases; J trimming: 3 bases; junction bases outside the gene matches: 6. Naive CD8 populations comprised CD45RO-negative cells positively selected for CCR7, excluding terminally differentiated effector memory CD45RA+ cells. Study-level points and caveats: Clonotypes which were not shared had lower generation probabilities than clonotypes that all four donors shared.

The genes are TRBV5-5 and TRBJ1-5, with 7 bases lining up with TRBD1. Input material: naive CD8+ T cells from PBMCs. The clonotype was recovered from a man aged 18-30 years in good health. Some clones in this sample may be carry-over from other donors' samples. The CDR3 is CASSSGQRFNQPQHF. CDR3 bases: TGTGCCAGCAGCTCGGGACAGAGATTCAATCAGCCCCAGCATTTT.